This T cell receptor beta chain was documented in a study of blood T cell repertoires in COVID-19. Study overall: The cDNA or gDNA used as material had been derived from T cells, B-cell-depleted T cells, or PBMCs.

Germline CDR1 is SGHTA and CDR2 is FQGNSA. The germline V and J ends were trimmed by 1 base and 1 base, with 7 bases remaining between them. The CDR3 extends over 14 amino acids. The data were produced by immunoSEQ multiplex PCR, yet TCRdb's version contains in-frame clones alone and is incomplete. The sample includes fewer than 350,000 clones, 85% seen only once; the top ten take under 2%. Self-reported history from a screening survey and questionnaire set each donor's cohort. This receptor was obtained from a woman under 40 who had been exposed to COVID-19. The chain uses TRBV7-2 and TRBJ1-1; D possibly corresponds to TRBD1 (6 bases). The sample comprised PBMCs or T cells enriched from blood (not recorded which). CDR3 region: CASSLGGPNTEAFF. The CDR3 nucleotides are TGTGCCAGCAGCTTAGGGGGGCCGAACACTGAAGCTTTCTTT.